This TCR beta chain was captured in a study of a mutant IDH1 vaccine in newly diagnosed glioma (dated by TCRdb to 2020 to 2023). About the study as a whole: Patients were given eight vaccinations, in weeks 1, 3, 5, 7, 11, 15, 19 and 23, which matched visits V03 through V10. Vaccination began 4-6 weeks after radiotherapy alone, or alongside temozolomide cycles in the chemotherapy-containing groups. Prior to enrollment, standard therapy consisting of radiotherapy alone, temozolomide alone, or radiochemotherapy with temozolomide had been administered to patients, with the combination being received by most patients. Of the roughly 31 treated patients, about 62% were male and 37.5% were female, and the mean age was roughly 38 years. Peripheral blood was collected at six visits: V03 (baseline), V05, V07, V10, V12 and V13. For exploratory analyses, approximately 25 treated patients had longitudinal TCRB deep sequencing done wherever samples were available.

The CDR3 covers 13 residues, taking in both the cysteine and the phenylalanine. Here the CDR3 DNA is all that survives: 39 bases in frame from base 1. The V and J ends are trimmed by 2 bases and 0 bases, leaving 4 bases between them. CDR1 is given as SGHVS and CDR2 as FQNEAQ, both from the germline V gene. Concerning this clone itself: There is no known antigen for this receptor. Nothing much larger sits one base from this clone, and base qualities are not available.

The sample's time point label, in plain terms: week 23, last vaccination. Every vaccine dose consisted of 300 ug of a 20-mer mutant IDH1 peptide in Montanide, administered subcutaneously together with topical imiquimod. Newly diagnosed WHO grade 3 or 4 IDH1-mutant astrocytomas showing loss of nuclear ATRX were present in the donors. The samples were drawn from NOA16, a multicentre, single-arm, open-label phase I trial in Germany that tested a mutant IDH1 peptide vaccine in humans for the first time. Genomic DNA for TCRB sequencing was isolated from EDTA blood with the DNeasy Blood and Tissue Kit. The study at large found these results: Selection of PBMC samples for TCRB deep sequencing was based on availability. Pseudoprogression seemed to be unrelated to changes in the top peripheral T cell clonotypes found by TCRB sequencing. According to the authors, sample limitations meant that analyses of patient blood samples could not be reproduced. Immune responses induced by the vaccine were seen in around 93% of patients across multiple MHC alleles.

The library relied on the immunoSEQ multiplex PCR assay. Rearranged TCR beta chain sequences were amplified with the hsTCRB Kit following the manufacturer's protocol. TCRB libraries were sequenced on an Illumina MiSeq. Per the source publication's procedure: Demultiplexing, trimming and gene mapping were performed with the kit vendor's proprietary platform. TCRdb mirrors the immuneACCESS table, restricted to in-frame sequences. Some clones are absent from its copies; in checked studies, under half trace to an unresolved V gene, and the reason for the others is unknown. That table furnishes V, J and clone size, whereas the DNA furnished D and trimming. Here the sample has roughly 60,000 clones; 80% occur a single time. The ten most abundant clones make up 6.2% of the sample.

This sequence originates from a man aged 40-50 years with glioma. The chain links TRBV7-8 with TRBJ1-1, with no reliable assignment of the D segment. The sample consisted of PBMCs, taken from a glioma patient whose treatment included an IDH1 peptide vaccine. The DNA is TGTGCCAGCAGCTTAAGTCTGAACACTGAAGCTTTCTTT. This translates into CASSLSLNTEAFF.